Following are 31 T cell receptor beta chains from one sample sequenced in a study of tumor-infiltrating lymphocytes in oesophageal squamous cell carcinoma. TCRdb re-derived calls from the PCR reads in MiXCR, one entry per CDR3 protein. The top ten clones hold 24% of a sample with about 11,000 distinct CDR3 sequences, around 51% of them seen once. Sequences were obtained from esophageal tumor tissue. Receptor source: a male donor with esophageal squamous cell carcinoma.

This clonotype was counted only a few times. The V gene is TRBV7-6, the J gene TRBJ2-5; TRBD2 matches at 8 bases. The J call may be in error: the DNA end matches TRBJ2-7 better. This CDR3 comprises 16 residues. CDR1 is SGHVS and CDR2 is FNYEAQ in the germline V gene. The CDR3 here is CASSLGDPSGGYEQYF. CDR3 DNA sequence: TGTGCCAGCAGCTTAGGGGATCCAAGCGGGGGCTACGAGCAGTACTTC.

The genes are TRBV18 and TRBJ1-1; possible D gene TRBD1, 5 bases. This CDR3 has 14 amino acids. The V end lost 2 bases, the J end lost 4 bases, and 11 bases lay between the germline ends. CDR1 and CDR2 (germline): KGHSH, LQKENI. This chain's CDR3 is CASSPGGGSTEAFF. DNA for the CDR3: TGTGCCAGCTCACCAGGGGGGGGAAGCACTGAAGCTTTCTTT.

About this clonotype itself: One end of the junction varies from germline; a read error may be responsible. The rearrangement uses TRBV7-9 and TRBJ2-2; unclear D gene. Germline V gene data show CDR1 as SEHNR and CDR2 as FQNEAQ (reference sequence). The CDR3 is 13 amino acids. This CDR3 reads CASSPQSSGELFF. Written as DNA, the CDR3 is TGTGCTAGCAGCCCACAGTCATCCGGGGAGCTGTTTTTT.

This clonotype came up many times. This chain uses TRBV11-3 with TRBJ2-7; weak D call: TRBD1 (5 bases). In germline, CDR1 is SGHNT, CDR2 YENEEA. Trimming removed 1 base at V and 2 bases at J, with 9 bases between. The CDR3 covers 14 residues. CDR3 in amino acids: CASSLGQLTYEQYF. The CDR3 nucleotides are TGTGCCAGCAGCTTAGGACAGCTAACCTACGAGCAGTACTTC.

This clonotype was seen more than once but under ten times. The chain combines TRBV18 with TRBJ2-1; weak D call: TRBD1 (6 bases). The J call may be faulty, since TRBJ1-2 better matches the DNA end. The germline gives CDR1 KGHSH, CDR2 LQKENI. CDR3 length equals 18 residues. The CDR3 nucleotides are TGTGCCAGCTCACCTACGGGGGGCCTGAATACGGGGGTGAATGGCTACACCTTC. Translation gives CASSPTGGLNTGVNGYTF.

The rearrangement joins TRBV28 to TRBJ2-7; D perhaps matches TRBD2 (6 bases). With 3 bases removed from V and 4 bases from J, the gap between germline ends came to 13 bases. There are 14 residues in the CDR3. Germline lookup yields CDR1 MDHEN and CDR2 SYDVKM. CDR3 nucleotide sequence: TGTGCCAGCAGTTTGAGGGGACTTCTTTACGAGCAGTACTTC. Translation gives CASSLRGLLYEQYF.

Within the sample, this clonotype is medium-sized. V gene TRBV7-3 combines with J gene TRBJ1-3; D is possibly TRBD1 (6 bases). V lost 1 base and J 3 bases, leaving 10 bases between the germline ends. The CDR3 sequence is 15 residues long. Per the germline V gene, CDR1 is SGHTA and CDR2 is FQGTGA. DNA of the CDR3: TGTGCCAGCAGCTTAAATGGGGGGCTTGGAAACACCATATATTTT. Protein: CASSLNGGLGNTIYF. Full variable domain (remainder filled in from reference TRBV7-3 and TRBJ1-3): GAGVSQTPSNKVTEKGKYVELRCDPISGHTALYWYRQSLGQGPEFLIYFQGTGAADDSGLPNDRFFAVRPEGSVSTLKIQRTERGDSAVYLCASSLNGGLGNTIYFGEGSWLTVV.

This chain links TRBV27 with TRBJ2-3, with TRBD1 identical over 9 bases. This CDR3 region has 15 residues. In germline, CDR1 is MNHEY, CDR2 SMNVEV (reference sequence). With V trimmed by 9 bases and J by 0 bases, 7 bases remained unmatched. CDR3 amino acids: CASQQGAYSTDTQYF. CDR3 nucleotide sequence: TGTGCCAGTCAACAGGGGGCCTATAGCACAGATACGCAGTATTTT.

The rearrangement uses TRBV6-1 and TRBJ2-6, with 7 bases identical to TRBD2. The DNA end is more similar to TRBJ2-7, so the J call may be wrong. The CDR3 runs 16 residues. CDR1 is MNHNS, CDR2 SASEGT, per germline. The CDR3 here is CASSVGWTGGTYEQYF. The CDR3, as DNA: TGTGCCAGCAGCGTTGGGTGGACCGGGGGGACTTACGAGCAGTACTTC.

The chain carries TRBV27 and TRBJ2-1; 9 nucleotides line up with TRBD2. The end of the DNA aligns better with TRBJ2-5, so the J call may be wrong. The CDR3 consists of 18 residues. Germline V gene lookup returns CDR1 MNHEY and CDR2 SMNVEV (reference sequence). CDR3 sequence reads: CASTQTEGTSGFQETQYF. The CDR3 bases are TGTGCCAGCACCCAAACGGAAGGAACTAGCGGGTTCCAAGAGACCCAGTACTTC.

The CDR3 DNA is TGTGCCAGCAGCTTAGGGCGGTCCTACGAGCAGTACTTC. Amino acid sequence: CASSLGRSYEQYF. The chain uses TRBV7-6 and TRBJ2-3; no clear D gene. The J call may be incorrect, as the DNA end agrees better with TRBJ2-7. Germline values: CDR1 SGHVS, CDR2 FNYEAQ. The length of the CDR3 is 13 residues.

The table lists this clonotype with many counts. The rearrangement links TRBV18 to TRBJ1-3; 7 bases fit TRBD1. The CDR3 runs 15 residues. J was trimmed by 4 bases and V by 3 bases; bases with no gene match: 6. Germline CDR1 reads KGHSH; CDR2 reads LQKENI. The CDR3 DNA reads TGTGCCAGCTCACCGGGACAGCTTAGAGGAAACACCATATATTTT. Residues: CASSPGQLRGNTIYF.

In this sample, this clonotype turned up a few times. This may stem from a read error, because a much larger clone lies one nucleotide away. The chain combines TRBV3-1 with TRBJ2-1; the D gene could be TRBD1 or TRBD2 (6 bases each). The end of the DNA fits TRBJ2-7 better, so the J call may be wrong. Germline assignment: CDR1 LGHDT and CDR2 YNNKEL (reference sequence). The CDR3 totals 15 residues. The CDR3 here is CASSPRGGSVNEQYF. The CDR3 DNA sequence: TGTGCCAGCAGCCCCCGAGGGGGGAGCGTTAATGAGCAGTACTTC.

The gene calls are TRBV7-2 and TRBJ2-6; a weak D match, TRBD1 (5 bases). This CDR3 spans 18 amino acids. Germline V lookup: CDR1 SGHTA, CDR2 FQGNSA. The V end was cut by 5 bases, the J end by 0 bases, with 17 bases between. The CDR3 DNA sequence: TGTGCCAGCAGCGTAGTGGGGCTAGACCTCTCTGGGGCCAACGTCCTGACTTTC. Protein sequence: CASSVVGLDLSGANVLTF.

The chain combines TRBV11-2 with TRBJ1-2, with 9 bases fitting TRBD1. Germline V lookup: CDR1 SGHAT, CDR2 FQNNGV. This CDR3 is 17 amino acids long. Losses at the gene ends were 2 bases for V and 0 bases for J; bases not matched to a gene: 7. Here the CDR3 DNA reads TGTGCCAGCAGCTTATCGGACAGGGGAACATCTAACTATGGCTACACCTTC. Translated, it gives CASSLSDRGTSNYGYTF.

The chain combines TRBV11-2 with TRBJ1-3; no firm D call. This CDR3 is built from 14 residues. The ends were cut back, 4 bases at V and 2 bases at J, with 9 bases in the middle. The V gene's germline CDR1 is SGHAT and CDR2 FQNNGV. The CDR3 DNA follows: TGTGCCAGCAGCTCCGCTAGCGCTGGAAACACCATATATTTT. Its translation: CASSSASAGNTIYF. The full variable domain, in which reference TRBV11-2 and TRBJ1-3 provide the parts outside the CDR3, is EAGVAQSPRYKIIEKRQSVAFWCNPISGHATLYWYQQILGQGPKLLIQFQNNGVVDDSQLPKDRFSAERLKGVDSTLKIQPAKLEDSAVYLCASSSASAGNTIYFGEGSWLTVV.

This clonotype was recorded once. CDR3 protein: CASSFMGLSYEQYF. The DNA of the CDR3 is TGTGCCAGCAGCTTTATGGGACTATCCTACGAGCAGTACTTC. This chain uses TRBV7-3 with TRBJ2-5, with TRBD2 matching 7 bases. Gene TRBJ2-7 matches the end of the DNA better, so the J call may be wrong. Germline V gene sequence: CDR1 SGHTA, CDR2 FQGTGA. The CDR3 has 14 amino acids.

V usage is TRBV7-2 and J usage is TRBJ2-3; D possibly corresponds to TRBD2 (7 bases). This CDR3 region has 17 residues. The V gene's germline CDR1 is SGHTA and CDR2 FQGNSA. Between the trimmed V and J ends, which lost 2 bases and 0 bases, there was a span of 15 bases. CDR3 in amino acids: CASSLTFRGASTDTQYF. In DNA, the CDR3 is TGTGCCAGCAGCTTAACGTTTCGGGGGGCTAGCACAGATACGCAGTATTTT.

The rearrangement joins TRBV7-8 to TRBJ2-6, with D maybe TRBD2 (5 bases). CDR1 and CDR2 from the germline V gene are SGHVS and FQNEAQ. V was cut by 2 bases and J by 1 base, with 15 bases left in between. The CDR3 consists of 18 residues. The CDR3 sequence: CASSLRGLDFSGANVLTF. The CDR3 DNA reads TGTGCCAGCAGCTTACGAGGGCTGGATTTTTCTGGGGCCAACGTCCTGACTTTC.

This clonotype rates as large. V and J are TRBV7-2 and TRBJ2-5, with 13 bases fitting TRBD2. The V segment lost 5 bases and the J segment 6 bases; nucleotides outside the gene matches: 12. Germline CDR1 reads SGHTA; CDR2 reads FQGNSA. The CDR3 has 17 amino acids. In DNA, the CDR3 is TGTGCCAGCAGCCAGGGACTAGCGGGAACAGTCGGGAAGACCCAGTACTTC. It is translated as CASSQGLAGTVGKTQYF.

Remarks on this clonotype: Compared with germline, one end of the junction differs, possibly owing to a read error. CDR3 protein: CTSSFHRSGELYF. Written as DNA, the CDR3 is TGTACCAGCAGTTTCCATCGGAGCGGGGAGCTGTATTTT. V gene TRBV27 combines with J gene TRBJ2-3; 7 nucleotides align to TRBD2. The CDR3 has 13 amino acids. CDR1 MNHEY and CDR2 SMNVEV come from the germline V gene (reference sequence).

This clonotype was detected a few times. V usage is TRBV7-8 and J usage is TRBJ2-5, with 8 bases identical to TRBD2. The J call may be faulty, since TRBJ2-7 better matches the DNA end. The V gene's germline CDR1 is SGHVS and CDR2 FQNEAQ. This CDR3 is built from 15 residues. CDR3 amino acids: CASSLAGGGTYEQYF. The DNA of the CDR3 is TGTGCCAGCAGCTTAGCAGGCGGGGGGACCTACGAGCAGTACTTC.

The genes are TRBV11-2 and TRBJ2-5; 8 nucleotides agree with TRBD1. The DNA end is more similar to TRBJ2-7, so the J call may be wrong. This CDR3 contains 14 residues. Per the germline V gene, CDR1 is SGHAT and CDR2 is FQNNGV. In DNA form, the CDR3 reads TGTGCCAGCAGCTTGGGGACAGGCCTTTACGAGCAGTACTTC. Protein: CASSLGTGLYEQYF.

This clonotype was seen a few times. This rearrangement joins TRBV28 to TRBJ1-4; maybe TRBD1 (6 bases). V dropped 7 bases and J dropped 5 bases, with 17 bases sitting between them. CDR1 is MDHEN, CDR2 SYDVKM, per germline. The CDR3 spans 15 residues. The CDR3, as DNA: TGTGCCAGCACACTAGGAGGGGGTTTAAATGAAAAACTGTTTTTT. It yields the protein CASTLGGGLNEKLFF. The complete variable domain, with remaining parts taken from reference TRBV28 and TRBJ1-4, reads DVKVTQSSRYLVKRTGEKVFLECVQDMDHENMFWYRQDPGLGLRLIYFSYDVKMKEKGDIPEGYSVSREKKERFSLILESASTNQTSMYLCASTLGGGLNEKLFFGSGTQLSVL.

V is TRBV6-2 or TRBV6-3 and J is TRBJ2-7; D not certain. The ends were cut back, 5 bases at V and 2 bases at J, with 19 bases in the middle. The CDR3 contains 16 residues. Germline lookup yields CDR1 MNHEY and CDR2 SVGEGT. The CDR3 nucleotides read TGTGCCAGCAGTGATGGCTCCGGACGTGGGACCTACGAGCAGTACTTC. It translates to CASSDGSGRGTYEQYF.

This chain uses TRBV7-2 with TRBJ1-1; D not resolved. The CDR3 loop spans 14 amino acids. V shed 2 bases and J shed 0 bases, with 7 bases lying between them. Germline V gene sequence: CDR1 SGHTA, CDR2 FQGNSA. The CDR3 here is CASSLHSMNTEAFF. Written as DNA, the CDR3 is TGTGCCAGCAGCTTACACAGCATGAACACTGAAGCTTTCTTT.

This clonotype was recorded once. The chain is built from TRBV9 and TRBJ2-5; the D gene is possibly TRBD2 (7 bases). The end of the DNA fits TRBJ2-1 better, so the J call may be wrong. Germline-derived CDR1 and CDR2 are SGDLS and YYNGEE. This CDR3 is 16 amino acids long. Here the CDR3 reads CASSVEGRGTYNEQFF. CDR3 nucleotides: TGTGCCAGCAGCGTAGAGGGGAGGGGGACGTACAATGAGCAGTTCTTC.

V gene TRBV28 combines with J gene TRBJ1-2; perhaps TRBD1 as D (5 bases). V dropped 4 bases and J dropped 4 bases, with 10 bases sitting between them. Germline V gene lookup returns CDR1 MDHEN and CDR2 SYDVKM. CDR3 length: 13 residues. The CDR3 here is CASSYDGGYGYTF. The CDR3 bases are TGTGCCAGCAGTTATGACGGGGGCTATGGCTACACCTTC.

The chain combines TRBV11-2 with TRBJ2-3; 7 nucleotides align to TRBD2. V was pared by 1 base and J by 0 bases, with 1 base of the junction left unmatched. The CDR3 covers 15 residues. Germline CDR1 reads SGHAT; CDR2 reads FQNNGV. This CDR3 reads CASSLGAGSTDTQYF. Written as DNA, the CDR3 is TGTGCCAGCAGCTTAGGAGCGGGAAGCACAGATACGCAGTATTTT.

V usage is TRBV7-3 and J usage is TRBJ2-1; 8 positions agree with TRBD1. Judging by the DNA end, TRBJ2-5 fits better; the J call may be wrong. Germline-derived CDR1 and CDR2 are SGHTA and FQGTGA. This CDR3 has 15 residues. CDR3 amino acids: CASSLDRASQETQYF. CDR3 nucleotides: TGTGCCAGCAGCTTGGACAGGGCGTCTCAAGAGACCCAGTACTTC.

V usage is TRBV6-8 and J usage is TRBJ2-5; 7 bases fit TRBD2. J gave up 5 bases and V 7 bases, and 10 bases lay outside the gene matches. The CDR3 covers 14 residues. Per the germline V gene, CDR1 is MNHGY and CDR2 is SAAAGT. The CDR3 here is CASTRTRASETQYF. The CDR3 DNA reads as TGTGCCAGCACCAGGACTAGGGCCTCGGAGACCCAGTACTTC.